This TCR beta chain was recovered during a study of monozygotic twins with inflammatory bowel disease. Germline CDR1 and CDR2: SGHRS and YFSETQ. CDR3 length: 15 amino acids. TCRdb derives one entry per CDR3 protein from the 5' RACE reads, leaving out DNA. The sample has some 100,000 distinct CDR3 sequences. The sample was blood. This receptor was identified in a human donor with ulcerative colitis or Crohn's disease, or a healthy co-twin of an affected twin (not recorded which). V is TRBV5-1 and J is TRBJ1-5. The chain's CDR3 is CASSLALDSNQPQHF.